These T cell receptor beta chains were read from a single sample in a study of PD-L1 blockade in urothelial cancer. Generated by immunoSEQ multiplex PCR, the TCRdb table keeps only in-frame clones and is missing some. The sample carries roughly 91,000 clones, more than 70% recorded once. The sequencing here drew on PBMCs, taken around atezolizumab (anti-PD-L1) treatment. Receptors originate from a man aged 55-75 years with urothelial cancer. Each CDR3 is given with its conserved first and last residue. D genes are given only for firm matches. Some rows mark clone size as missing; the rest say once, few, many or name a class of expanded clone.

j_call | clone_size | v_call | d_call | cdr3_nt | cdr3_aa
TRBJ1-3 | NA | TRBV6-6 | TRBD1 | TGTGCCAGCAGTAGGGGACAGATTTTAGGAAACACCATATATTTT | CASSRGQILGNTIYF
TRBJ2-7 | NA | TRBV6-6 | NA | TGTGCCAGCAGTACTCAGGTGGGAGTCTTTCACGAGCAGTACTTC | CASSTQVGVFHEQYF
TRBJ2-1 | NA | TRBV7-2 | TRBD1 | TGTGCCAGCAGCACAACAGGGGGCGGTGAGCAGTTCTTC | CASSTTGGGEQFF
TRBJ2-3 | NA | TRBV6-4 | TRBD2 | TGTGCCAGCAGGGCCTGGGACTACACAGATACGCAGTATTTT | CASRAWDYTDTQYF
TRBJ1-2 | once | TRBV30 | TRBD1 | TGTGCCTGGATGAGGACAGGAGAGGAATCTTCTGGCTACACCTTC | CAWMRTGEESSGYTF
TRBJ2-7 | NA | TRBV5-6 | TRBD1 | TGTGCCAGCAGCTTGGGGACAGGGATTAGCGAGCAGTACTTC | CASSLGTGISEQYF
TRBJ2-7 | NA | TRBV18 | TRBD2 | TGTGCCAGCTCCCTTGGACTAGCGGGGACCTACGAGCAGTACTTC | CASSLGLAGTYEQYF
TRBJ1-1 | NA | TRBV10-3 | TRBD1 | TGTGCCATCGGGGGTAGGGACAGCCGTTTTTACACTGAAGCTTTCTTT | CAIGGRDSRFYTEAFF
TRBJ2-7 | few | TRBV5-1 | NA | TGCGCCAGCAGCCGACAGACAGACTCCTACGAGCAGTACTTC | CASSRQTDSYEQYF
TRBJ1-5 | once | TRBV7-8 | TRBD1 | TGTGCCAGCAGCCGGACAGGGTTAGGTCAGCCCCAGCATTTT | CASSRTGLGQPQHF
TRBJ2-4 | NA | TRBV29-1 | NA | TGCAGCGTTGTGGTTCTTACCGGTAACATTCAGTACTTC | CSVVVLTGNIQYF
TRBJ2-7 | NA | TRBV5-4 | NA | TGTGCCAGCAGCTTCGGACAGAACTACGAACAGTACTTC | CASSFGQNYEQYF
TRBJ2-5 | NA | TRBV7-2 | TRBD1 | TGTGCCAGCAGCCAGGCGGGGACAGGGGGAACCCAGTACTTC | CASSQAGTGGTQYF
TRBJ2-4 | NA | TRBV11-3 | NA | TGTGCCAGCAGCTTACGGGGAACGGGCATTCAGTACTTC | CASSLRGTGIQYF
TRBJ1-5 | NA | TRBV4-2 | NA | TGTGCCAGCAGCCAAGATCTTAGCAATCAGCCCCAGCATTTT | CASSQDLSNQPQHF
TRBJ1-2 | NA | TRBV7-9 | NA | TGTGCCAGCAGCTTGGGCAGCACTCCCCGGGGCTACACCTTC | CASSLGSTPRGYTF
TRBJ1-5 | once | TRBV7-8 | NA | TGTGCCAGCAGCTTAGATCCAGGTCCAGGGCCCCAGCATTTT | CASSLDPGPGPQHF
TRBJ1-2 | NA | TRBV28 | NA | TGTGCCAGCAGTTTTGCGGACAGTAACTATGGCTACACCTTC | CASSFADSNYGYTF
TRBJ2-1 | NA | TRBV2 | TRBD2 | TGTGCCAGCAGGGACGGAATGGGGCGGGGGGGCAAAAATGAGCAGTTCTTC | CASRDGMGRGGKNEQFF
TRBJ1-1 | NA | TRBV5-4 | NA | TGTGCCAGCAGCTTGGTTTGGCAACCGAACACTGAAGCTTTCTTT | CASSLVWQPNTEAFF
TRBJ2-3 | once | TRBV9 | TRBD2 | TGTGCCAGCAGCTCCCCCTCTCGCGGGGGGGTGGCAGATACGCAGTATTTT | CASSSPSRGGVADTQYF
TRBJ2-1 | NA | TRBV27 | TRBD2 | TGTGCCAGCGGGGGGGCCTACAATGAGCAGTTCTTC | CASGGAYNEQFF
TRBJ1-2 | many | TRBV10-3 | TRBD1 | TGTGCCAGCCGCACAGGGGGCAACTATGGCTACACCTTC | CASRTGGNYGYTF
TRBJ2-1 | NA | TRBV7-3 | NA | TGTGCCAGCAGCTTAACAGGCTTCGGTAGCGGCTACAATGAGCAGTTCTTC | CASSLTGFGSGYNEQFF
TRBJ1-1 | once | TRBV9 | NA | TGTGCCAGCAGCGCCGGGAAGAAACTCCCCAACACTGAAGCTTTCTTT | CASSAGKKLPNTEAFF
TRBJ1-3 | NA | TRBV15 | NA | TGTGCCACCAGCAGAGATGCATTCTCCCTAGGTGGAAACACCATATATTTT | CATSRDAFSLGGNTIYF
TRBJ2-5 | NA | TRBV29-1 | TRBD2 | TGCAGCGTTGACCCTAGCGGGGCGGGGGAGACCCAGTACTTC | CSVDPSGAGETQYF
TRBJ1-1 | few | TRBV4-1 | NA | TGCGCCAGCAGCCCCAGTGCCATGAACACTGAAGCTTTCTTT | CASSPSAMNTEAFF
TRBJ2-1 | NA | TRBV7-3 | TRBD1 | TGTGCCAGCAGCTTATCGACAGGGGGCCTTCTGAATGAGCAGTTCTTC | CASSLSTGGLLNEQFF
TRBJ1-2 | NA | TRBV4-2 | TRBD1 | TGTGCCAGCAGCCAAGATAACGGACAGGGGGCAGGCGGCTACACCTTC | CASSQDNGQGAGGYTF
TRBJ2-3 | NA | TRBV5-4 | TRBD2 | TGTGCCAGCAGCTCTGGACTAGCGGTCGGAGATACGCAGTATTTT | CASSSGLAVGDTQYF
TRBJ2-7 | NA | TRBV25-1 | TRBD2 | TGTGCCAGCAGTGATAGGACTAGCGGGCACGAGCAGTACTTC | CASSDRTSGHEQYF
TRBJ2-5 | NA | TRBV5-4 | TRBD2 | TGTGCCAGCAGCTTGGATTGGGACTATCCCCAAGAGACCCAGTACTTC | CASSLDWDYPQETQYF
TRBJ2-1 | NA | TRBV9 | NA | TGTGCCAGCAGCGTAGGCGGACATCCCACGACAGGTGAGCAGTTCTTC | CASSVGGHPTTGEQFF
TRBJ2-7 | once | TRBV29-1 | NA | TGCAGCGTGGGCAACAGCTACTACGAGCAGTACTTC | CSVGNSYYEQYF
TRBJ2-7 | NA | TRBV11-2 | NA | TGTGCCAGCAGCCCTGGCATCGAGCAGTACTTC | CASSPGIEQYF
TRBJ1-2 | NA | TRBV6-1 | NA | TGTGCCAGCATCCCCCCGGGTGGGTCCCACTATGGCTACACCTTC | CASIPPGGSHYGYTF
TRBJ1-5 | NA | TRBV10-3 | NA | TGTGCCATCAGTGAGTCAAAGGGCGGGGAAAATCAGCCCCAGCATTTT | CAISESKGGENQPQHF
TRBJ1-1 | NA | TRBV2 | NA | TGTGCCAGCAGTGAAGCGCTTCCGGGGGGCCGGAGGAACACTGAAGCTTTCTTT | CASSEALPGGRRNTEAFF
TRBJ1-5 | NA | TRBV25-1 | NA | TGTGCCAGCAGTGGATTCAGGGGTGGGCCCCAGCATTTT | CASSGFRGGPQHF
TRBJ2-3 | NA | TRBV30 | NA | TGTGCCTGGAGTGGCGTCACAGATACGCAGTATTTT | CAWSGVTDTQYF
TRBJ2-7 | NA | TRBV6-5 | NA | TGTGCCAGCAGTTCCATAACGGACAGTTACGAGCAGTACTTC | CASSSITDSYEQYF
TRBJ1-2 | NA | TRBV5-4 | NA | TGTGCCAGCAGAAGAGGCGCCCGGATTTCTAACTATGGCTACACCTTC | CASRRGARISNYGYTF
TRBJ2-7 | NA | TRBV7-8 | TRBD1 | TGTGCCAGCAGCTTAAAGGGGGCGGTCTACGAGCAGTACTTC | CASSLKGAVYEQYF
TRBJ2-7 | NA | TRBV11-3 | NA | TGTGCCAGCAGCTCCGACAGGACCTACGAGCAGTACTTC | CASSSDRTYEQYF